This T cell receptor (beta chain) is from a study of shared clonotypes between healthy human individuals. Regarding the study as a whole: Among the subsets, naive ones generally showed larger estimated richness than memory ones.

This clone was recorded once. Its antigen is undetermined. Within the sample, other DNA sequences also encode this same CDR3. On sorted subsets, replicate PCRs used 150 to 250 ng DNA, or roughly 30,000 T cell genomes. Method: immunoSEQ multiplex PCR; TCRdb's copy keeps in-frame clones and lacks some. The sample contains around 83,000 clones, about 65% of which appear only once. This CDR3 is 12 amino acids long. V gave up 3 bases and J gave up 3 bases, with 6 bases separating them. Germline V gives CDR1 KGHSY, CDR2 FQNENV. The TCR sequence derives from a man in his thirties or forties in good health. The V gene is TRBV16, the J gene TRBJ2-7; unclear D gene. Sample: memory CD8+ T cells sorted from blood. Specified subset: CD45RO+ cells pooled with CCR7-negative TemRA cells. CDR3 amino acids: CASSHSLYEQYF. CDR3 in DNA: TGTGCCAGCAGCCATTCCCTCTACGAGCAGTACTTC.